This is a list of T cell receptor beta chains from one sample in a study of T-cell memory formation after mild COVID-19. TCRdb used MiXCR to reprocess the 5' RACE reads, holding one entry per CDR3 protein. The profile shows about 350,000 distinct CDR3 sequences, roughly an eighth of them singletons. Sequencing was carried out using PBMCs or a T cell subset sorted from them (not recorded which). The receptor set was obtained from a young man who had mild COVID-19 (a few samples of this study predate the infection). Cell type and time point are not known. Both conserved end residues are part of each CDR3. Fields, in order: CDR3 protein, CDR3 DNA, D gene, clone size, V gene, J gene. D genes are given only for firm matches. Part of the rows lack a size; the others show once, few, many or a class for expanded clones.

CASSLGPLNTEAFF,TGCGCCAGCAGCTTGGGACCTCTCAACACTGAAGCTTTCTTT,NA,many,TRBV5-1,TRBJ1-1
CASSVRDPGANVLTF,TGTGCCAGCAGCGTAAGGGACCCTGGGGCCAACGTCCTGACTTTC,NA,few,TRBV5-8,TRBJ2-6
CASSYPGGNTEAFF,TGTGCCAGCAGTTATCCTGGAGGGAACACTGAAGCTTTCTTT,NA,few,TRBV6-6,TRBJ1-1
CATYRAEGLMNTEAFF,TGTGCCACATATAGGGCGGAGGGCCTGATGAACACTGAAGCTTTCTTT,NA,few,TRBV6-2/TRBV6-3,TRBJ1-1
CASSSQLWAGRADTQYF,TGTGCCAGCAGCTCGCAGCTTTGGGCAGGGAGGGCAGATACGCAGTATTTT,TRBD2,few,TRBV7-9,TRBJ2-3
CASRMDISNTGELFF,TGTGCCAGCAGGATGGACATTTCGAACACCGGGGAGCTGTTTTTT,NA,NA,TRBV7-2,TRBJ2-2
CATSFRGSNQPQHF,TGTGCCACCTCCTTTAGAGGGAGCAATCAGCCCCAGCATTTT,NA,NA,TRBV7-8,TRBJ1-5
CSARDPSNTGELFF,TGCAGTGCTAGAGACCCCTCAAACACCGGGGAGCTGTTTTTT,NA,NA,TRBV20-1,TRBJ2-2
CATTSGPRGNGYTF,TGTGCCACCACGAGCGGCCCTCGCGGAAATGGCTACACCTTC,NA,few,TRBV19,TRBJ1-2
CSARSLAGPNEQFF,TGCAGTGCTAGATCCCTAGCGGGGCCGAATGAGCAGTTCTTC,TRBD2,NA,TRBV20-1,TRBJ2-1
CASSFYAEASGNTIYF,TGTGCCAGCAGCTTCTATGCAGAAGCCTCTGGAAACACCATATATTTT,NA,NA,TRBV5-4,TRBJ1-3
CASSRGPGEANYGYTF,TGTGCCAGCAGCCGAGGGCCGGGTGAAGCTAACTATGGCTACACCTTC,NA,NA,TRBV7-2,TRBJ1-2
CASSPIAGMKDTQYF,TGTGCCAGCAGCCCCATAGCGGGGATGAAAGATACGCAGTATTTT,TRBD2,few,TRBV11-2,TRBJ2-3